This T cell receptor (beta chain) is drawn from a study of human CD4 T cells and Enterobacteriaceae. The memory gate held CD4+ cells that were not CD45RA+CCR7+CD95- naive cells, over 95% pure. Sorting first excluded CD8+, CD14+, CD16+, CD56+, CD19+ and CD25-bright cells. Using immunoSEQ multiplex PCR, the repertoire was profiled, and TCRdb retains in-frame clones only, with some absent. The sample has fewer than 35,000 clones; 80% to 90% are singletons. Germline V gene data show CDR1 as MDHEN and CDR2 as SYDVKM. The CDR3 covers 13 residues. J lost 5 bases, V lost 8 bases, and 8 bases had no gene match.

The sequenced sample was memory CD4+ T cells from blood. V usage is TRBV28 and J usage is TRBJ2-7; 8 bases line up with TRBD2. The sequence derives from a human donor in good health. CDR3 nucleotide sequence: TGTGCCAGCTTTACGGGACTAGAAGACGAGCAGTACTTC. Its translation is CASFTGLEDEQYF. Looking up the rest from reference TRBV28 and TRBJ2-7 gives the full variable domain: DVKVTQSSRYLVKRTGEKVFLECVQDMDHENMFWYRQDPGLGLRLIYFSYDVKMKEKGDIPEGYSVSREKKERFSLILESASTNQTSMYLCASFTGLEDEQYFGPGTRLTVT.